The 2 T cell receptor beta chains reported below all come from one sample, sequenced in a study of blood T cell repertoires in COVID-19. Here immunoSEQ multiplex PCR was the method, and the copy in TCRdb shows in-frame clones only, minus some. In the table there are around 58,000 clones, around 78% of which are singletons. Sequencing was done on a sample of peripheral blood. These receptors originate from a human donor in a cohort sampled during active COVID-19.

V usage is TRBV3-1 (or the pseudogene TRBV3-2) and J usage is TRBJ2-1; a weak D match, TRBD1 (5 bases). Germline lookup yields CDR1 LGHDT and CDR2 YNNKEL (reference sequence). Trimming removed 1 base from V and 8 bases from J, with 9 bases in between. The CDR3 has 13 amino acids. CDR3 residues: CASSQGVGDEQFF. CDR3 nucleotide sequence: TGTGCCAGCAGCCAAGGGGTAGGGGATGAGCAGTTCTTC.

The V gene is TRBV7-2, the J gene TRBJ2-5; D not certain. This CDR3 contains 12 residues. Trimming cost V 5 bases and J 1 base, with 5 bases left between them. The germline gives CDR1 SGHTA, CDR2 FQGNSA. The DNA for the CDR3 is TGTGCCAGCAGCCCCATCCAAGAGACCCAGTACTTC. Protein sequence: CASSPIQETQYF.